A single sample is the source of the 5 T cell receptor beta chains below, sequenced in a study of a mutant IDH1 vaccine in newly diagnosed glioma. Sequenced by immunoSEQ multiplex PCR; TCRdb stores in-frame clones only, minus some. Of over 50,000 clones in the sample, 75% to 90% are singletons; the top ten hold about 4.6%. Their antigen targets remain unknown. Indicated time point: week 5, during vaccination. In every dose of vaccine, 300 ug of mutant IDH1 20-mer peptide was given alongside topical imiquimod. The starting material was PBMCs, obtained from a glioma patient whose treatment included an IDH1 peptide vaccine. The receptors were gathered from a woman aged 40 to 50 with glioma.

The chain carries TRBV5-1 and TRBJ1-1, with TRBD1 matching over 9 bases. Germline assignment: CDR1 SGHRS and CDR2 YFSETQ. Germline trimming cut 4 bases from V and 3 bases from J; bases unmatched to any gene: 7. The CDR3 runs 15 residues. CDR3 in DNA: TGCGCCAGCAGCGCTACAGGGGGCGCGGACACTGAAGCTTTCTTT. It encodes CASSATGGADTEAFF. Looking up the rest from reference TRBV5-1 and TRBJ1-1 gives the full variable domain: KAGVTQTPRYLIKTRGQQVTLSCSPISGHRSVSWYQQTPGQGLQFLFEYFSETQRNKGNFPGRFSGRQFSNSRSEMNVSTLELGDSALYLCASSATGGADTEAFFGQGTRLTVV.

This sequence joins TRBV28 and TRBJ2-3, with 8 positions matching TRBD2. Germline assignment: CDR1 MDHEN and CDR2 SYDVKM. V lost 6 bases and J lost 7; bases outside the gene matches: 9. CDR3 size: 14 residues. CDR3 residues: CASRTAGESNTQYF. CDR3 coding DNA: TGTGCCAGCAGAACAGCGGGAGAGTCGAATACGCAGTATTTT.

The V gene is TRBV6-6, the J gene TRBJ1-3, with D possibly TRBD1 on 5 matching bases. Germline V gives CDR1 MNHNY, CDR2 SVGAGI (reference sequence). The CDR3 spans 13 residues. Trimming stripped 7 bases from V and 2 bases from J, with 9 bases between. For the CDR3, the DNA is TGTGCCAGCATTGGGACTACTGGAAACACCATATATTTT. This codes for CASIGTTGNTIYF.

This clone is a singleton in its sample. The chain is built from TRBV7-2 and TRBJ2-5; TRBD2 aligns across 10 bases. The CDR3 extends over 15 amino acids. The germline V gene encodes CDR1 SGHTA and CDR2 FQGNSA. The V gene end was trimmed by 5 bases and the J gene end by 5 bases; junction bases not matched to a gene: 8. CDR3 amino acids: CASSPSGGRGETQYF. CDR3 nucleotide sequence: TGTGCCAGCAGCCCTAGCGGGGGCCGCGGGGAGACCCAGTACTTC.

The V and J genes are TRBV7-2 and TRBJ2-5, with a possible D match to TRBD2 (5 bases). V was shortened by 3 bases and J by 5 bases, with 13 bases between the two germline ends. CDR1 and CDR2 (germline): SGHTA, FQGNSA. The CDR3 runs 14 residues. CDR3 sequence reads: CASSFAGHSETQYF. The CDR3 DNA reads as TGTGCCAGCAGCTTCGCGGGCCATTCGGAGACCCAGTACTTC.